A single sample is the source of the 13 T cell receptor beta chains below, sequenced in a study of OX40 agonist ivuxolimab in advanced cancers. Libraries were prepared by immunoSEQ multiplex PCR; TCRdb keeps only in-frame clonotypes and omits some of them. The sample lists about 64,000 clones, about 87% seen once, with about 0.7% in the top ten. The sample was CD4+ or CD8+ T cells sorted from blood, taken in a trial of the OX40 agonist ivuxolimab. The receptors were sampled from an adult with an advanced solid tumor such as melanoma, head and neck, liver or kidney cancer.

CDR3 DNA sequence: TGCGCCAGCAGCCCCCCGGGACAGAACACCGGGGAGCTGTTTTTT. Translated: CASSPPGQNTGELFF. This chain links TRBV5-1 with TRBJ2-2, with D possibly TRBD1 on 6 matching bases. Germline loops: CDR1 SGHRS, CDR2 YFSETQ. The CDR3 is made up of 15 amino acids. The germline V and J ends were trimmed by 4 bases and 1 base, with 11 bases remaining between them.

The rearrangement joins TRBV6-5 to TRBJ1-1; D is uncertain. Germline CDR1 reads MNHEY; CDR2 reads SVGAGI. This CDR3 has 12 amino acids. Trimming removed 4 bases at V and 1 base at J, with 4 bases between. The CDR3 DNA is TGTGCCAGCAGTTCTCCGAACACTGAAGCTTTCTTT. It specifies CASSSPNTEAFF.

The DNA of the CDR3 is TGTGCCAGCAGTTTCGGACAGGGCAACACCGGGGAGCTGTTTTTT. This codes for CASSFGQGNTGELFF. The chain links TRBV6-5 to TRBJ2-2; 8 bases are shared with TRBD1. V was pared by 4 bases and J by 2 bases, with 3 bases of the junction left unmatched. The CDR3 has 15 residues. From germline, CDR1 is MNHEY and CDR2 SVGAGI.

The V and J genes are TRBV30 and TRBJ2-7, with 9 bases that match TRBD1. The CDR3 sequence is 12 residues long. V lost 4 bases and J lost 9; bases outside the gene matches: 7. Germline CDR1 reads GTSNPN; CDR2 reads SVGIG (reference sequence). This CDR3 is CAWTRTGEGQYF. CDR3 sequence (DNA): TGTGCCTGGACCAGGACAGGGGAAGGGCAGTACTTC.

This chain links TRBV28 with TRBJ2-6; D is uncertain. This CDR3 has 15 amino acids. The germline CDR1 and CDR2 sequences are MDHEN and SYDVKM. Trimming pared 2 bases from V and 0 bases from J, leaving 5 bases between. DNA of the CDR3: TGTGCCAGCAGTTTACGAGCCTCTGGGGCCAACGTCCTGACTTTC. It translates to CASSLRASGANVLTF.

The chain recombines TRBV25-1 with TRBJ2-7; 11 bases fit TRBD1. The CDR3 totals 16 residues. From germline, CDR1 is MGHDK and CDR2 SYGVNS. J gave up 6 bases and V 6 bases, and 13 bases lay outside the gene matches. CDR3 sequence (DNA): TGTGCCAGCAGGGGAATTCCGGGACAGGGGGTTGCCGAGCAGTACTTC. Residues: CASRGIPGQGVAEQYF.

The V gene is TRBV19, the J gene TRBJ2-3, with D maybe TRBD1 (5 bases). This CDR3 is 13 amino acids long. The ends were cut back, 3 bases at V and 3 bases at J, with 7 bases in the middle. Germline V gene sequence: CDR1 LNHDA, CDR2 SQIVND (reference sequence). The DNA of the CDR3 is TGTGCCAGTAGTATGGGGCAGACAGATACGCAGTATTTT. Translated, it gives CASSMGQTDTQYF.

The genes are TRBV14 and TRBJ2-3, with no clear D. Germline CDR1 is SGHDN and CDR2 is FVKESK. The V end lost 0 bases, the J end lost 9 bases, and 13 bases lay between the germline ends. This CDR3 is 14 amino acids long. The CDR3: CASSQDSSGRTQYF. Written as DNA, the CDR3 is TGTGCCAGCAGCCAAGACAGCTCAGGTAGAACGCAGTATTTT. Variable domain in full (rest from reference TRBV14 and TRBJ2-3): EAGVTQFPSHSVIEKGQTVTLRCDPISGHDNLYWYRRVMGKEIKFLLHFVKESKQDESGMPNNRFLAERTGGTYSTLKVQPAELEDSGVYFCASSQDSSGRTQYFGPGTRLTVL.

This chain links TRBV11-2 with TRBJ2-3; a possible D gene is TRBD1 (5 bases). Germline V lookup: CDR1 SGHAT, CDR2 FQNNGV. The CDR3 length is 14 residues. V lost 3 bases to trimming and J lost 2 bases, with 9 bases between them. CDR3 protein: CASSLRQITDTQYF. In nucleotides, the CDR3 is TGTGCCAGCAGCTTGAGACAGATCACAGATACGCAGTATTTT.

CDR3 region: CASSWDGTPTYEQYF. Written as DNA, the CDR3 is TGCGCCAGCAGTTGGGATGGGACACCGACCTACGAGCAGTACTTC. The rearrangement uses TRBV5-1 and TRBJ2-7, with a weak D call TRBD1 (6 bases). The CDR3 has 15 residues. Germline values: CDR1 SGHRS, CDR2 YFSETQ. Trimming took 5 bases from V and 2 from J, leaving 17 bases between them.

This clone has more than one count but fewer than ten. The J gene is TRBJ1-3, the V gene TRBV10-3, with TRBD1 as a possible D gene (5 bases). The CDR3 runs 15 residues. The V and J ends lost 0 bases and 0 bases respectively, with 6 bases between them. Germline V gene sequence: CDR1 ENHRY, CDR2 SYGVKD. The CDR3: CAISESGLSGNTIYF. The CDR3 DNA is TGTGCCATCAGTGAGTCGGGACTCTCTGGAAACACCATATATTTT.

The rearrangement joins TRBV5-5 to TRBJ2-7; D may be TRBD1 or TRBD2 (5 bases each). V was cut by 0 bases and J by 13 bases, with 14 bases left in between. The germline V gene has CDR1 SGHKS and CDR2 YYEKEE (reference sequence). The CDR3 sequence is 12 residues long. CDR3 amino acids: CASSLEFGTAYF. As DNA, the CDR3 is TGTGCCAGCAGCTTGGAGTTCGGGACGGCATACTTC.

This chain links TRBV19 with TRBJ1-5; D is possibly TRBD1 (6 bases). Trimming left V 3 bases short and J 0 bases short, with 12 bases between. The V gene's germline CDR1 is LNHDA and CDR2 SQIVND (reference sequence). The CDR3 covers 16 residues. As DNA, the CDR3 is TGTGCCAGTAGTATGGGCAGGGGCTTTAGCAATCAGCCCCAGCATTTT. Protein: CASSMGRGFSNQPQHF.